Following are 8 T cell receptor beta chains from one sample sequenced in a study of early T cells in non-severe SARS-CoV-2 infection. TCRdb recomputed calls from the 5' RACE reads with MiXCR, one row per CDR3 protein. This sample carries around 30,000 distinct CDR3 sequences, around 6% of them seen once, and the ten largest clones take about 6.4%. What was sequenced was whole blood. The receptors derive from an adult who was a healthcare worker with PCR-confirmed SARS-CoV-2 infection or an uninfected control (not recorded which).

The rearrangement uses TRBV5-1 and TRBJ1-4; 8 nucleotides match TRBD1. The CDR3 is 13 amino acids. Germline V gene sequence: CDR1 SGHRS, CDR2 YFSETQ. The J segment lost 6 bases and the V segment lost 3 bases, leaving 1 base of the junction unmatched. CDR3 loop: CASSYRGDEKLFF. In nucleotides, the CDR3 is TGCGCCAGCAGCTACAGGGGGGATGAAAAACTGTTTTTT.

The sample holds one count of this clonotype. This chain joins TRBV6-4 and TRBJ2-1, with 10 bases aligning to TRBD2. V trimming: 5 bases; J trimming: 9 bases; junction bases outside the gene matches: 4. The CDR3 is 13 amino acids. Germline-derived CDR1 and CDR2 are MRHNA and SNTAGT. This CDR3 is CASSSGRAGEQFF. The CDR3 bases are TGTGCCAGCAGTAGCGGGAGGGCCGGTGAGCAGTTCTTC.

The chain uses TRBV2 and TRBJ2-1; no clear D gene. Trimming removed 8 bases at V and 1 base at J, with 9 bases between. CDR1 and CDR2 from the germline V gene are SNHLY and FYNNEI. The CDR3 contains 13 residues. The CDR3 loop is CASEDGSYNEQFF. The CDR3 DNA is TGTGCCAGCGAGGATGGGTCCTACAATGAGCAGTTCTTC.

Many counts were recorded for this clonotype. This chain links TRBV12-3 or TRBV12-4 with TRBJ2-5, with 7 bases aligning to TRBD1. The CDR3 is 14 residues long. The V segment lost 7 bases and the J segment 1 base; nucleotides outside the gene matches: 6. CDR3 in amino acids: CASNSRGFQETQYF. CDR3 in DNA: TGTGCCAGCAACTCCAGGGGGTTCCAAGAGACCCAGTACTTC.

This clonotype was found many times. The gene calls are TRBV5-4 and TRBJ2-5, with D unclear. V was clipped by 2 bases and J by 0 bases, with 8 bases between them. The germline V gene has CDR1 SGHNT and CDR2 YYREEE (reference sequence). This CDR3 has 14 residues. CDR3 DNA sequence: TGTGCCAGCAGCTTTGGGTCGTACCAAGAGACCCAGTACTTC. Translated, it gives CASSFGSYQETQYF.

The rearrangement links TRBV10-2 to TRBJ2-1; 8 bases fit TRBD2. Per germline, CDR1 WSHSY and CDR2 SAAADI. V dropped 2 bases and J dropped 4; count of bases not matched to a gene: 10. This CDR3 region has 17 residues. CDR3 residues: CASSEPTGGRRYNEQFF. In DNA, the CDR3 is TGCGCCAGCAGTGAGCCAACGGGGGGGCGCAGGTACAATGAGCAGTTCTTC.

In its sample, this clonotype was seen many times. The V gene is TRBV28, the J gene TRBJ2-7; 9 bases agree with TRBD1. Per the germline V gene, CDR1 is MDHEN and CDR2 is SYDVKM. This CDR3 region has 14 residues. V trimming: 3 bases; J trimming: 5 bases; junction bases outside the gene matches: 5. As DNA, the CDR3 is TGTGCCAGCAGTTTTTACAGGGGGCCCCACGAGCAGTACTTC. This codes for CASSFYRGPHEQYF.

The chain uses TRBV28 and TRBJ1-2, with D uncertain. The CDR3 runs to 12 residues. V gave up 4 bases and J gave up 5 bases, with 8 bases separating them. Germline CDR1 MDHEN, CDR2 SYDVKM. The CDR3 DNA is TGTGCCAGCAGTTCAAGACCGTATGGCTACACCTTC. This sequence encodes CASSSRPYGYTF.